This T cell receptor (beta chain) is from a study of OX40 agonist ivuxolimab in advanced cancers. Broadly, across the study: Ivuxolimab, which targeted the costimulatory receptor OX40 (CD134), was an agonistic, fully human IgG2 monoclonal antibody. Intravenous ivuxolimab was administered to patients every 2 weeks at six dose levels: 0.01, 0.1, 0.3, 1.5, 3 and 10 mg/kg. Of the approximately 54 patients in dose escalation, 19 had hepatocellular carcinoma, about 15 had melanoma, 9 had renal cell carcinoma and 9 had head and neck cancer. A male proportion of roughly 85% and a mean age of 60 years, ranging from about 23 to 90, were recorded for the dose-escalation cohort. Patients were allowed to have had prior anti-PD-1, anti-PD-L1 or anti-CTLA-4 therapy, and approximately 40% of the dose-escalation patients had been treated with checkpoint inhibitors. Three dose-escalation patients achieved partial responses, one with hepatocellular carcinoma and two with cutaneous melanoma. The point of sequencing TCRbeta in the periphery was to test whether ivuxolimab changed TCR sequence diversity and drove clonal T-cell expansion. The paper describes the monotherapy dose-escalation part (N ≈ 51 patients) of the phase I trial of ivuxolimab. What the work shows at the level of the full study, not this receptor alone: At doses of 0.1 to 3.0 mg/kg, clonal expansion of both CD4+ and CD8+ blood T cells was observed from baseline to week 6. Partial responders in the 0.1-3.0 mg/kg groups had among the lowest normalized peripheral clonal expansion, especially among CD8+ T cells. The antigen specificity of the peripheral T cells that underwent clonal expansion was not determined. After ivuxolimab, more expanded clones were found on average in CD8+ T cells than in CD4+ T cells. Low levels of normalized T-cell clonal expansion were also seen in some nonresponding patients.

The trial excluded patients who had a history of autoimmune disease or were on systemic immunosuppression. In every dose cohort, peripheral blood was drawn for TCR sequencing at baseline, cycle 4 day 1, and cycle 7 day 1. The samples were taken from a phase I, first-in-human, multicenter, open-label dose-escalation trial of ivuxolimab. Adults with locally advanced or metastatic melanoma, renal cell, hepatocellular, or head and neck squamous cell carcinoma were enrolled in the trial. Before TCR sequencing, CD4+ and CD8+ T cells were separately sorted from peripheral blood. Cut back by 3 bases and 0 bases, the V and J ends lie 10 bases apart. Including cysteine and phenylalanine, the CDR3 has 14 amino acids. The only DNA kept is the CDR3, 42 bases in frame from the first base. The germline V gene (reference sequence) sets CDR1 to GTSNPN and CDR2 to SVGIG. To sequence the TCRbeta CDR3 region, genomic DNA was isolated from the sorted cells. The immunoSEQ Assay was used for sequencing of TCRbeta CDR3 regions. TCRdb re-hosts the immuneACCESS table, in-frame sequences only. Its copies lack some clones; in the studies checked, an unresolved V gene accounts for under half of them, and the cause for the rest is not known. This sample lists approximately 70,000 clones; around 89% were detected once. Together, the top ten hold roughly 0.59% of the sample.

For this clone: Its cognate antigen has yet to be identified. No base qualities exist here, and no much larger clone lies one base off it.

The sequencing here drew on CD4+ or CD8+ T cells sorted from blood, taken in a trial of the OX40 agonist ivuxolimab. In this chain, TRBV30 is recombined with TRBJ2-3; D gene: possibly TRBD2, on 5 matching bases. The TCR was taken from an adult with an advanced solid tumor such as melanoma, head and neck, liver or kidney cancer. CDR3 sequence: CAWRPGSSTDTQYF. The nucleotide sequence is given as TGTGCCTGGAGACCGGGGTCTAGCACAGATACGCAGTATTTT.